A single sample is the source of the 23 T cell receptor beta chains below, sequenced in a study of blood T cell repertoires in COVID-19. TCRdb's copy holds only in-frame clones and misses some; the assay was immunoSEQ multiplex PCR. In the table there are 110,000 or so clones, more than 65% of which are singletons. The sequenced material came from peripheral blood. The receptors were sampled from a man aged 45 to 65 with acute or convalescent COVID-19.

This clone was picked up one time. The rearrangement uses TRBV10-1 and TRBJ2-2; 9 bases line up with TRBD2. The CDR3 is 17 residues long. Germline CDR1 is WNHNN and CDR2 is SYGVQD (reference sequence). The V segment lost 4 bases and the J segment 0 bases; nucleotides outside the gene matches: 6. CDR3 sequence (DNA): TGCGCCAGCAGTGGCTCAGCGGGGGGTTCGAACACCGGGGAGCTGTTTTTT. Encoded protein: CASSGSAGGSNTGELFF.

V and J are TRBV15 and TRBJ2-3, with 7 bases lining up with TRBD2. J was trimmed by 9 bases and V by 3 bases; bases with no gene match: 3. There are 12 residues in the CDR3. Germline CDR1 and CDR2: LNHNV and YYDKDF (reference sequence). CDR3 in DNA: TGTGCCACCAGCAGGGCCGGGGGGACGCAGTATTTT. This translates into CATSRAGGTQYF.

This chain joins TRBV7-8 and TRBJ1-1, with 8 bases matching TRBD1. The germline V gene encodes CDR1 SGHVS and CDR2 FQNEAQ. V lost 5 bases and J lost 4; bases outside the gene matches: 6. This CDR3 contains 14 residues. The CDR3 DNA reads TGTGCCAGCAGCATAACAACAGGGGGCACTGAAGCTTTCTTT. Protein: CASSITTGGTEAFF. Drawing the rest from reference TRBV7-8 and TRBJ1-1, the complete variable domain is GAGVSQSPRYKVAKRGQDVALRCDPISGHVSLFWYQQALGQGPEFLTYFQNEAQLDKSGLPSDRFFAERPEGSVSTLKIQRTQQEDSAVYLCASSITTGGTEAFFGQGTRLTVV.

V and J are TRBV15 and TRBJ1-2; possible D gene TRBD1, 6 bases. V was cut by 3 bases and J by 6 bases, with 14 bases left in between. The CDR3 has 14 amino acids. Germline CDR1 is LNHNV and CDR2 is YYDKDF (reference sequence). The CDR3 coding sequence is TGTGCCACCAGCAGGGCTACAGGGTTCGATGGCTACACCTTC. Residues: CATSRATGFDGYTF.

This chain's CDR3 is CASSVQFSTDTQYF. Written as DNA, the CDR3 is TGTGCCAGCAGCGTACAGTTTAGCACAGATACGCAGTATTTT. The chain uses TRBV9 and TRBJ2-3; D ambiguous. From germline, CDR1 is SGDLS and CDR2 YYNGEE. Deletions cut 1 base from V and 0 bases from J, with 6 bases between. The CDR3 is made up of 14 amino acids.

This rearrangement joins TRBV10-2 to TRBJ1-1; TRBD1 aligns across 8 bases. The J segment lost 11 bases and the V segment lost 10 bases, leaving 12 bases of the junction unmatched. CDR3 length equals 12 residues. Germline assignment: CDR1 WSHSY and CDR2 SAAADI. The CDR3 bases are TGCGCCACAGGGAACAGGGGGGTTGTGGCTTTCTTT. This codes for CATGNRGVVAFF.

V and J are TRBV6-6 and TRBJ2-3; TRBD1 matches at 7 bases. Per the germline V gene, CDR1 is MNHNY and CDR2 is SVGAGI (reference sequence). The ends lost 4 bases at V and 1 base at J; junction bases unmatched: 5. This CDR3 is 15 amino acids long. The CDR3 protein is CASSFRQGGTDTQYF. CDR3 DNA: TGTGCCAGCAGTTTCCGACAGGGTGGCACAGATACGCAGTATTTT.

The CDR3 coding sequence is TGTGCCTCCACAAGGACAGGGTGGACTGAAGCTTTCTTT. The encoded protein is CASTRTGWTEAFF. V usage is TRBV30 and J usage is TRBJ1-1, with 8 bases matching TRBD1. There are 13 residues in the CDR3. The junction had 9 bases not matched to a gene; V was cut back by 7 bases and J by 5 bases. CDR1 and CDR2 from the germline V gene are GTSNPN and SVGIG (reference sequence). Drawing the rest from reference TRBV30 and TRBJ1-1, the complete variable domain is SQTIHQWPATLVQPVGSPLSLECTVEGTSNPNLYWYRQAAGRGLQLLFYSVGIGQISSEVPQNLSASRPQDRQFILSSKKLLLSDSGFYLCASTRTGWTEAFFGQGTRLTVV.

The chain links TRBV6-5 to TRBJ2-3; 10 bases match TRBD2. The CDR3 has 15 residues. The germline V gene encodes CDR1 MNHEY and CDR2 SVGAGI. V lost 11 bases to trimming and J lost 4 bases; unmatched junction nucleotides: 12. The CDR3 DNA reads as TGTGCCGGGGGGGAGCGGGGGGGCCTAGCAGATACGCAGTATTTT. Its protein product is CAGGERGGLADTQYF.

The V and J genes are TRBV9 and TRBJ2-5; D possibly corresponds to TRBD2 (5 bases). Germline assignment: CDR1 SGDLS and CDR2 YYNGEE. There are 13 residues in the CDR3. Trimming removed 0 bases at V and 3 bases at J, with 6 bases between. The CDR3 here is CASSVVREETQYF. The CDR3 DNA is TGTGCCAGCAGCGTAGTGAGGGAAGAGACCCAGTACTTC.

The table lists this clone with a few counts. The V call is TRBV9, the J call TRBJ2-6; TRBD2 aligns across 8 bases. The CDR3 loop spans 16 amino acids. Germline CDR1 SGDLS, CDR2 YYNGEE. J gave up 3 bases and V 0 bases, and 2 bases lay outside the gene matches. The CDR3 here is CASSVASGRGANVLTF. The CDR3 DNA reads TGTGCCAGCAGCGTAGCTAGCGGGCGTGGGGCCAACGTCCTGACTTTC.

This clone was seen just once. This chain connects TRBV4-1 to TRBJ1-5; 7 bases align to TRBD1. J was trimmed by 5 bases and V by 0 bases; bases with no gene match: 7. The CDR3 contains 16 residues. In germline, CDR1 is MGHRA, CDR2 YSYEKL. The CDR3 loop reads CASSQEVWDSYQPQHF. In nucleotides, the CDR3 is TGCGCCAGCAGCCAAGAGGTTTGGGACAGCTATCAGCCCCAGCATTTT.

The chain combines TRBV5-4 with TRBJ1-6, with 8 nucleotides matching TRBD1. V trimming: 4 bases; J trimming: 8 bases; junction bases outside the gene matches: 8. CDR1 is SGHNT and CDR2 is YYREEE in the germline V gene (reference sequence). This CDR3 is 15 amino acids long. The CDR3 DNA reads TGTGCCAGCAGCCGCCCGACAGGGGAATATTCACCCCTCCACTTT. Translated, it gives CASSRPTGEYSPLHF.

The chain carries TRBV5-4 and TRBJ2-2, with 8 bases aligning to TRBD2. This CDR3 comprises 15 residues. Germline-derived CDR1 and CDR2 are SGHNT and YYREEE (reference sequence). V was pared by 0 bases and J by 4 bases, with 2 bases of the junction left unmatched. CDR3 amino acids: CASSLAGGRTGELFF. The CDR3 nucleotides are TGTGCCAGCAGCTTGGCGGGGGGGCGCACCGGGGAGCTGTTTTTT.

The V call is TRBV5-1, the J call TRBJ1-6; 10 bases map to TRBD1. The ends lost 5 bases at V and 10 bases at J; junction bases unmatched: 6. The V gene's germline CDR1 is SGHRS and CDR2 YFSETQ. The CDR3 sequence is 14 residues long. CDR3 DNA: TGCGCCAGCAGGGGGACAGGGGAAAAATCACCCCTCCACTTT. It encodes CASRGTGEKSPLHF. Complete variable domain (other parts from reference TRBV5-1 and TRBJ1-6): KAGVTQTPRYLIKTRGQQVTLSCSPISGHRSVSWYQQTPGQGLQFLFEYFSETQRNKGNFPGRFSGRQFSNSRSEMNVSTLELGDSALYLCASRGTGEKSPLHFGNGTRLTVT.

The chain joins TRBV6-6 to TRBJ1-1; tentative D call: TRBD1 (6 bases). The germline V gene encodes CDR1 MNHNY and CDR2 SVGAGI (reference sequence). The CDR3 is 13 amino acids. V lost 10 bases to trimming and J lost 4 bases, with 16 bases between them. CDR3 bases: TGTGCCACCCAAACGGGGGGGGCCACTGAAGCTTTCTTT. Protein sequence: CATQTGGATEAFF.

This clone has a single count. The rearrangement uses TRBV3-1 (or the pseudogene TRBV3-2) and TRBJ2-4; D is perhaps TRBD1 (6 bases). The CDR3 is made up of 16 amino acids. Trimming stripped 0 bases from V and 5 bases from J, with 14 bases between. Germline loops: CDR1 LGHDT, CDR2 YNNKEL (reference sequence). CDR3 sequence: CASSQDLVQGQNIQYF. CDR3 DNA: TGTGCCAGCAGCCAAGATCTTGTCCAGGGGCAAAACATTCAGTACTTC.

This clone has a handful of counts. The genes are TRBV4-1 and TRBJ1-6; D may be TRBD1 (5 bases). CDR1 and CDR2 (germline): MGHRA, YSYEKL. The CDR3 is 15 residues long. Trimming removed 4 bases at V and 5 bases at J, with 12 bases between. The CDR3 is CASSPSDRDNSPLHF. DNA of the CDR3: TGCGCCAGCAGCCCCTCAGACAGAGATAATTCACCCCTCCACTTT.

The chain has TRBV5-1 and TRBJ1-1; D call uncertain. Trimming left V 5 bases short and J 4 bases short, with 21 bases between. CDR3 size: 16 residues. Germline assignment: CDR1 SGHRS and CDR2 YFSETQ. CDR3 bases: TGCGCCAGCAGTCCCGGAATTTCCCGAGGGATCACTGAAGCTTTCTTT. Encoded protein: CASSPGISRGITEAFF. Drawing the rest from reference TRBV5-1 and TRBJ1-1, the complete variable domain is KAGVTQTPRYLIKTRGQQVTLSCSPISGHRSVSWYQQTPGQGLQFLFEYFSETQRNKGNFPGRFSGRQFSNSRSEMNVSTLELGDSALYLCASSPGISRGITEAFFGQGTRLTVV.

The rearrangement joins TRBV7-2 to TRBJ2-7; 9 positions match TRBD2. Germline CDR1 and CDR2: SGHTA and FQGNSA. The J segment lost 4 bases and the V segment lost 1 base, leaving 5 bases of the junction unmatched. This CDR3 has 15 amino acids. This chain's CDR3 is CASSLDSSGDYEQYF. CDR3 bases: TGTGCCAGCAGCTTAGATTCTAGCGGGGATTACGAGCAGTACTTC.

In its sample, this clone was seen once. The chain has TRBV4-1 and TRBJ2-3; D is perhaps TRBD1 (5 bases). The CDR3 runs 13 residues. CDR1 MGHRA and CDR2 YSYEKL come from the germline V gene. Deletions cut 5 bases from V and 3 bases from J, with 9 bases between. CDR3 sequence (DNA): TGCGCCAGCAGCGCGCAGGGTACAGATACGCAGTATTTT. It codes for CASSAQGTDTQYF.

The J gene is TRBJ2-7, the V gene TRBV6-6; TRBD1 matches at 8 bases. The junction had 3 bases not matched to a gene; V was cut back by 2 bases and J by 3 bases. This CDR3 has 14 residues. Germline V gives CDR1 MNHNY, CDR2 SVGAGI (reference sequence). The CDR3 is CASSYNRGSYEQYV. DNA for the CDR3: TGTGCCAGCAGTTACAACAGGGGGAGCTACGAGCAGTACGTC.

This clone was detected many times. The chain has TRBV7-2 and TRBJ1-1; TRBD1 aligns across 9 bases. The CDR3 loop spans 15 amino acids. The V and J ends lost 4 bases and 10 bases, in that order; junction bases with no gene match: 13. Germline lookup yields CDR1 SGHTA and CDR2 FQGNSA. The CDR3: CASSSPGTGNFGAFF. CDR3 DNA sequence: TGTGCCAGCAGCTCCCCCGGGACAGGGAATTTCGGAGCTTTCTTT.